The rows below give T cell receptor beta chains drawn from one sample of a study of blood T cell repertoires in COVID-19. The assay was immunoSEQ multiplex PCR, and TCRdb's table has in-frame clones only and misses some. This table has about 40,000 clones, about nine tenths appearing once. Sample: peripheral blood. The receptors come from a man aged 50 or older with active COVID-19. CDR3s include the opening cysteine and the closing phenylalanine or tryptophan. The D gene is left open where the match is weak. The size field is filled for only some rows; it gives once, few, many or a size class.

abundance: -
d_gene: -
v_gene: TRBV7-2
j_gene: TRBJ2-3
len: 13
CDR3nt: TGTGCCAGCAGCTTAGATCGCGCAGATACGCAGTATTTT
CDR3aa: CASSLDRADTQYF

abundance: -
d_gene: -
v_gene: TRBV6-5
j_gene: TRBJ2-2
len: 16
CDR3nt: TGTGCCAGCAGTTACTCGAATGAGGGTAATACCGGGGAGCTGTTTTTT
CDR3aa: CASSYSNEGNTGELFF

abundance: -
d_gene: TRBD1
v_gene: TRBV5-8
j_gene: TRBJ2-5
len: 15
CDR3nt: TGTGCCAGCAGCTTCGCCGGACAGGGCAAAGAGACCCAGTACTTC
CDR3aa: CASSFAGQGKETQYF

abundance: -
d_gene: -
v_gene: TRBV5-1
j_gene: TRBJ2-3
len: 14
CDR3nt: TGCGCCAGCAGCTTGGATCGTTTCTCTGATACGCAGTATTTT
CDR3aa: CASSLDRFSDTQYF

abundance: -
d_gene: -
v_gene: TRBV10-3
j_gene: TRBJ2-7
len: 14
CDR3nt: TGTGCCATCAGTGAGTCGTGGGCAGAGTACGAGCAGTACTTC
CDR3aa: CAISESWAEYEQYF

abundance: -
d_gene: -
v_gene: TRBV25-1
j_gene: TRBJ1-3
len: 14
CDR3nt: TGTGCCAGCAGTGACCTCAGCTCTGGAAACACCATATATTTT
CDR3aa: CASSDLSSGNTIYF

abundance: -
d_gene: -
v_gene: TRBV6-5
j_gene: TRBJ2-1
len: 16
CDR3nt: TGTGCCAGCAGTTACTCTCCCCCGATAACCAGGGGTGAGCAGTTCTTC
CDR3aa: CASSYSPPITRGEQFF

abundance: -
d_gene: -
v_gene: TRBV27
j_gene: TRBJ2-3
len: 14
CDR3nt: TGTGCCAGCAGTCTGCAGGGGTGGGAAGATACGCAGTATTTT
CDR3aa: CASSLQGWEDTQYF

abundance: -
d_gene: -
v_gene: TRBV29-1
j_gene: TRBJ2-7
len: 12
CDR3nt: TGCAGCGTTGGACGGGATAGATACGAGCAGTACTTC
CDR3aa: CSVGRDRYEQYF

abundance: -
d_gene: -
v_gene: TRBV15
j_gene: TRBJ2-3
len: 18
CDR3nt: TGTGCCACCAGCAGAGATAGGATGGAGGGTAATAGCACAGATACGCAGTATTTT
CDR3aa: CATSRDRMEGNSTDTQYF

abundance: -
d_gene: TRBD1
v_gene: TRBV6-2/TRBV6-3
j_gene: TRBJ1-1
len: 11
CDR3nt: TGTGCCAGCAGCCCACAGGGGGGTCATGGCTTT
CDR3aa: CASSPQGGHGF

abundance: -
d_gene: TRBD2
v_gene: TRBV28
j_gene: TRBJ2-7
len: 16
CDR3nt: TGTGCCAGCGGCGACCGGGACTATATTAGAGGCTACGAGCAGTACTTC
CDR3aa: CASGDRDYIRGYEQYF

abundance: -
d_gene: -
v_gene: TRBV5-1
j_gene: TRBJ1-3
len: 12
CDR3nt: TGCGCCAGCAGCCCGTCTGGAAACACCATATATTTT
CDR3aa: CASSPSGNTIYF

abundance: -
d_gene: -
v_gene: TRBV19
j_gene: TRBJ2-1
len: 14
CDR3nt: TGTGCCAGTAGTTCCAGGGGTCTAGGGAATGAGCAGTTCTTC
CDR3aa: CASSSRGLGNEQFF

abundance: -
d_gene: -
v_gene: TRBV30
j_gene: TRBJ1-5
len: 15
CDR3nt: TGTGCCTGGAGCCCCGGGGTATATAGCAATCAGCCCCAGCATTTT
CDR3aa: CAWSPGVYSNQPQHF

abundance: -
d_gene: -
v_gene: TRBV6-6
j_gene: TRBJ2-3
len: 14
CDR3nt: TGTGCCAGCAGACCCTCAGGGCCTACGGATACGCAGTATTTT
CDR3aa: CASRPSGPTDTQYF

abundance: -
d_gene: -
v_gene: TRBV27
j_gene: TRBJ1-1
len: 13
CDR3nt: TGTGCCAGCAGTTATAGCCGGAACACTGAAGCTTTCTTT
CDR3aa: CASSYSRNTEAFF

abundance: -
d_gene: -
v_gene: TRBV6-2/TRBV6-3
j_gene: TRBJ2-2
len: 15
CDR3nt: TGTGCCAGCAGTTACACGGGGGGCCGTACCGGGGAGCTGTTTTTT
CDR3aa: CASSYTGGRTGELFF

abundance: -
d_gene: TRBD1
v_gene: TRBV6-1
j_gene: TRBJ2-7
len: 16
CDR3nt: TGTGCCAGCAGTGCCAGTGGCCCGAGGGGGCACTACGAGCAGTACTTC
CDR3aa: CASSASGPRGHYEQYF

abundance: -
d_gene: -
v_gene: TRBV28
j_gene: TRBJ2-1
len: 16
CDR3nt: TGTGCCAGCAGTTTTAAGTACACAAGCTCCTACAATGAGCAGTTCTTC
CDR3aa: CASSFKYTSSYNEQFF

abundance: -
d_gene: -
v_gene: TRBV5-6
j_gene: TRBJ2-3
len: 15
CDR3nt: TGTGCCAGCAGCTTCTGGGGACTCCCTCCCGATACGCAGTATTTT
CDR3aa: CASSFWGLPPDTQYF

abundance: -
d_gene: TRBD2
v_gene: TRBV9
j_gene: TRBJ2-7
len: 15
CDR3nt: TGTGCCAGCAGCCGGGAGGACTCAAATTTCTACGAGCAGTACTTC
CDR3aa: CASSREDSNFYEQYF

abundance: once
d_gene: -
v_gene: TRBV30
j_gene: TRBJ1-4
len: 14
CDR3nt: TGTGCCTGGAAAGGCAGGCCAACTAATGAAAAACTGTTTTTT
CDR3aa: CAWKGRPTNEKLFF

abundance: -
d_gene: TRBD2
v_gene: TRBV7-9
j_gene: TRBJ2-2
len: 19
CDR3nt: TGTGCCAGCAGCTTAGTGCCTGTACTAGCGCAATGGGACCCCGGGGAGCTGTTTTTT
CDR3aa: CASSLVPVLAQWDPGELFF

abundance: -
d_gene: -
v_gene: TRBV9
j_gene: TRBJ2-3
len: 12
CDR3nt: TGTGCCAGCGGGGCTAGCACAGATACGCAGTATTTT
CDR3aa: CASGASTDTQYF

abundance: -
d_gene: -
v_gene: TRBV9
j_gene: TRBJ2-7
len: 14
CDR3nt: TGTGCCAGCAGCCCCCGTGTTCTTTCCTACGAGCAGTACTTC
CDR3aa: CASSPRVLSYEQYF

abundance: -
d_gene: -
v_gene: TRBV28
j_gene: TRBJ2-2
len: 12
CDR3nt: TGTGCCAGCAGTTCCTACACCGGGGAGCTGTTTTTT
CDR3aa: CASSSYTGELFF

abundance: -
d_gene: -
v_gene: TRBV28
j_gene: TRBJ1-2
len: 15
CDR3nt: TGTGCCAGCAGTTTAATTACAGGAGGGGGGGGCGGCTACACCTTC
CDR3aa: CASSLITGGGGGYTF

abundance: once
d_gene: TRBD2
v_gene: TRBV9
j_gene: TRBJ2-1
len: 15
CDR3nt: TGTGCCAGCAGCGTTAGCGGGAGTACCTACAATGAGCAGTTCTTC
CDR3aa: CASSVSGSTYNEQFF

abundance: few
d_gene: TRBD2
v_gene: TRBV12-3/TRBV12-4
j_gene: TRBJ2-1
len: 13
CDR3nt: TGTGCCAGCAGGGCTAGCGGCTACAATGAGCAGTTCTTC
CDR3aa: CASRASGYNEQFF

abundance: few
d_gene: -
v_gene: TRBV2
j_gene: TRBJ2-3
len: 14
CDR3nt: TGTGCCAGCATCAGGACAACTAGCACAGATACGCAGTATTTT
CDR3aa: CASIRTTSTDTQYF

abundance: -
d_gene: TRBD2
v_gene: TRBV18
j_gene: TRBJ2-1
len: 18
CDR3nt: TGTGCCAGCTCACCCCGTCCTGAACGGGAGGGCTCCTACAATGAGCAGTTCTTC
CDR3aa: CASSPRPEREGSYNEQFF

abundance: -
d_gene: TRBD2
v_gene: TRBV5-1
j_gene: TRBJ2-2
len: 18
CDR3nt: TGCGCCAGCAGCACAGGACTAGCGGGAGGGAGGAGAACCGGGGAGCTGTTTTTT
CDR3aa: CASSTGLAGGRRTGELFF

abundance: -
d_gene: -
v_gene: TRBV7-8
j_gene: TRBJ2-5
len: 16
CDR3nt: TGTGCCAGCAGCTTAGGGACAGTTAGAAGGGGGGAGACCCAGTACTTC
CDR3aa: CASSLGTVRRGETQYF

abundance: -
d_gene: -
v_gene: TRBV4-3
j_gene: TRBJ1-5
len: 14
CDR3nt: TGCGCCAGCAGCCAATCCAGGGGCAATCAGCCCCAGCATTTT
CDR3aa: CASSQSRGNQPQHF

abundance: -
d_gene: -
v_gene: TRBV19
j_gene: TRBJ2-3
len: 15
CDR3nt: TGTGCCAGTAGTATCGGTAGCCTTGGCACAGATACGCAGTATTTT
CDR3aa: CASSIGSLGTDTQYF

abundance: -
d_gene: -
v_gene: TRBV29-1
j_gene: TRBJ2-3
len: 18
CDR3nt: TGCAGCGTTGAAATGTTGGCGGCGGGACTGATTAGCACAGATACGCAGTATTTT
CDR3aa: CSVEMLAAGLISTDTQYF

abundance: -
d_gene: TRBD1
v_gene: TRBV28
j_gene: TRBJ2-7
len: 13
CDR3nt: TGTGCCAGCAGGAAGGGACAGGACTACGAGCAGTACTTC
CDR3aa: CASRKGQDYEQYF

abundance: -
d_gene: -
v_gene: TRBV30
j_gene: TRBJ2-5
len: 13
CDR3nt: TGTGCCTGGACCCTCCGGGGGCAAGAGACCCAGTACTTC
CDR3aa: CAWTLRGQETQYF

abundance: -
d_gene: TRBD2
v_gene: TRBV7-9
j_gene: TRBJ2-1
len: 15
CDR3nt: TGTGCCAGCAGCTTAGGAACTAGCGGCTACAATGAGCAGTTCTTC
CDR3aa: CASSLGTSGYNEQFF

abundance: -
d_gene: TRBD1
v_gene: TRBV5-6
j_gene: TRBJ2-7
len: 14
CDR3nt: TGTGCCAGCAGCTTGTACGACAGGGGCCACGAGCAGTACTTC
CDR3aa: CASSLYDRGHEQYF

abundance: -
d_gene: TRBD1
v_gene: TRBV14
j_gene: TRBJ2-6
len: 19
CDR3nt: TGTGCCAGCAGCCACCGGGACAGTCCTTACTACTCTGGGGCCAACGTCCTGACTTTC
CDR3aa: CASSHRDSPYYSGANVLTF

abundance: -
d_gene: -
v_gene: TRBV28
j_gene: TRBJ2-2
len: 12
CDR3nt: TGTGCTCTAGGAGGGAACACCGGGGAGCTGTTTTTT
CDR3aa: CALGGNTGELFF

abundance: -
d_gene: -
v_gene: TRBV6-5
j_gene: TRBJ2-7
len: 14
CDR3nt: TGTGCCAGCAGTTACTCGGTCAGCGGGTACGAGCAGTACTTC
CDR3aa: CASSYSVSGYEQYF

abundance: once
d_gene: TRBD2
v_gene: TRBV25-1
j_gene: TRBJ2-1
len: 18
CDR3nt: TGTGCCAGCAGTGGGATTACTGGGGGGACTAGCCTCTACAATGAGCAGTTCTTC
CDR3aa: CASSGITGGTSLYNEQFF

abundance: -
d_gene: -
v_gene: TRBV9
j_gene: TRBJ2-1
len: 13
CDR3nt: TGTGCCAGCAGCGTAGCGAGACTCAATGAGCAGTTCTTC
CDR3aa: CASSVARLNEQFF

abundance: -
d_gene: TRBD2
v_gene: TRBV28
j_gene: TRBJ2-3
len: 15
CDR3nt: TGTGCCAGCAGTTTCTACCCACTAGCGTCAGATACGCAGTATTTT
CDR3aa: CASSFYPLASDTQYF

abundance: few
d_gene: TRBD1
v_gene: TRBV5-4
j_gene: TRBJ2-7
len: 15
CDR3nt: TGTGCCAGCAGCGCAGGGACAGGGAAGATCCACGAGCAGTACTTC
CDR3aa: CASSAGTGKIHEQYF

abundance: -
d_gene: -
v_gene: TRBV7-3
j_gene: TRBJ1-6
len: 14
CDR3nt: TGTGCCAGCAGCTTAACCGGGGAGAATTCACCCCTCCACTTT
CDR3aa: CASSLTGENSPLHF

abundance: -
d_gene: -
v_gene: TRBV2
j_gene: TRBJ2-5
len: 15
CDR3nt: TGTGCCAGCAGGAGGGTCCCAGGCCTTTCGGAGACCCAGTACTTC
CDR3aa: CASRRVPGLSETQYF

abundance: -
d_gene: TRBD2
v_gene: TRBV28
j_gene: TRBJ2-1
len: 17
CDR3nt: TGTGCCAGCAGTTACAATGCCGGGACTAACTTTAACAATGAGCAGTTCTTC
CDR3aa: CASSYNAGTNFNNEQFF

abundance: -
d_gene: -
v_gene: TRBV19
j_gene: TRBJ2-3
len: 14
CDR3nt: TGTGCCAGTAGTATAGACGGGGGCACAGATACGCAGTATTTT
CDR3aa: CASSIDGGTDTQYF

abundance: once
d_gene: -
v_gene: TRBV5-5
j_gene: TRBJ2-7
len: 12
CDR3nt: TGTGCCAGCAGCTTTCAGGGGTGGGAGCAGTACTTC
CDR3aa: CASSFQGWEQYF

abundance: -
d_gene: -
v_gene: TRBV11-3
j_gene: TRBJ2-7
len: 16
CDR3nt: TGTGCCAGCAGCTCGCTCTTCGGGGACAACTCCTACGAGCAGTACTTC
CDR3aa: CASSSLFGDNSYEQYF

abundance: -
d_gene: TRBD1
v_gene: TRBV27
j_gene: TRBJ1-5
len: 14
CDR3nt: TGTGCCAGCAGTTCGACAGGGTTCGGGCAGCCCCAGCATTTT
CDR3aa: CASSSTGFGQPQHF

abundance: once
d_gene: -
v_gene: TRBV19
j_gene: TRBJ2-2
len: 14
CDR3nt: TGTGCCAGTAGTCTCTTTCGTGACACCGGGGAGCTGTTTTTT
CDR3aa: CASSLFRDTGELFF

abundance: -
d_gene: TRBD2
v_gene: TRBV9
j_gene: TRBJ2-1
len: 19
CDR3nt: TGTGCCAGCAGCGTAGTCCCCGAACTGACTAGCGGGAGCGTGAATGAGCAGTTCTTC
CDR3aa: CASSVVPELTSGSVNEQFF

abundance: -
d_gene: TRBD1
v_gene: TRBV29-1
j_gene: TRBJ2-3
len: 15
CDR3nt: TGCAGCGCTGGGACAGGTACCTCTAGCACAGATACGCAGTATTTT
CDR3aa: CSAGTGTSSTDTQYF

abundance: -
d_gene: TRBD1
v_gene: TRBV5-1
j_gene: TRBJ2-5
len: 16
CDR3nt: TGCGCCAGCAGTCCCGCCGGACAGGTCCCCCCGGAGACCCAGTACTTC
CDR3aa: CASSPAGQVPPETQYF

abundance: -
d_gene: -
v_gene: TRBV5-1
j_gene: TRBJ1-1
len: 11
CDR3nt: TGCGCCAGCAGCCCGGGCACTGAAGCTTTCTTT
CDR3aa: CASSPGTEAFF